These 13 T cell receptor beta chains came from one sample sequenced in a study of blood T cells in healthy people across ages. Sample-barcoded 5' priming and a J-beta primer mix drove a second PCR of 7 to 11 cycles. TCRdb re-analysed the 5' RACE reads in MiXCR, keeping a single row per CDR3 protein. In the table there are about 670,000 distinct CDR3 sequences, over 40% of which are singletons. Sequenced material: blood. These receptors all stem from an elderly man in good health.

This clonotype has ten or more counts. J is TRBJ2-7 and V is TRBV30, with D possibly matching TRBD1 (5 bases). Trimming left V 2 bases short and J 4 bases short, with 15 bases between. The CDR3 is 14 residues long. Germline V gene data show CDR1 as GTSNPN and CDR2 as SVGIG (reference sequence). The CDR3 reads CAWSPAVGAYEQYF. In nucleotides, the CDR3 is TGTGCCTGGAGTCCGGCTGTAGGGGCTTACGAGCAGTACTTC. Using reference TRBV30 and TRBJ2-7 for the parts outside the CDR3, the full variable domain is SQTIHQWPATLVQPVGSPLSLECTVEGTSNPNLYWYRQAAGRGLQLLFYSVGIGQISSEVPQNLSASRPQDRQFILSSKKLLLSDSGFYLCAWSPAVGAYEQYFGPGTRLTVT.

This clonotype has more than one count but fewer than ten. V is TRBV6-2 or TRBV6-3 and J is TRBJ2-5; TRBD2 is a possible D gene (5 bases). Germline values: CDR1 MNHEY, CDR2 SVGEGT. CDR3 length equals 17 residues. The V gene lost 2 bases and the J gene lost 5 bases, with 21 bases spanning the gap. In nucleotides, the CDR3 is TGTGCCAGCAGTTACCCCGGCGGGTCTAGGTATAAGGAGACCCAGTACTTC. This gives the protein CASSYPGGSRYKETQYF.

This sequence joins TRBV6-5 and TRBJ1-5; D might be TRBD1 (5 bases). The germline V gene has CDR1 MNHEY and CDR2 SVGAGI. CDR3 length: 16 amino acids. Trimming left V 0 bases short and J 4 bases short, with 13 bases between. The CDR3: CASSYSGGGGNQPQHF. CDR3 DNA sequence: TGTGCCAGCAGTTACTCGGGGGGAGGAGGGAATCAGCCCCAGCATTTT.

The V gene is TRBV29-1, the J gene TRBJ2-1; D tentatively reads TRBD1 or TRBD2 (5 bases each). CDR3 length: 12 residues. Trimming cost V 8 bases and J 4 bases, with 12 bases left between them. The V gene's germline CDR1 is SQVTM and CDR2 ANQGSEA. The chain's CDR3 is CSNRGRYNEQFF. The CDR3 DNA follows: TGCAGCAACCGGGGCAGATACAATGAGCAGTTCTTC.

This clonotype has only a few counts. The chain couples TRBV20-1 to TRBJ2-5, with unresolved D. Germline CDR1 is DFQATT and CDR2 is SNEGSKA (reference sequence). The V end lost 3 bases, the J end lost 4 bases, and 12 bases lay between the germline ends. CDR3 length: 13 amino acids. The CDR3 sequence is CSARKQDPETQYF. The CDR3 region has the DNA TGCAGTGCTAGGAAACAAGATCCAGAGACCCAGTACTTC.

This clonotype was counted once. The genes are TRBV7-2 and TRBJ2-5; D remains unclear. Germline V gene lookup returns CDR1 SGHTA and CDR2 FQGNSA. This CDR3 is 14 amino acids long. The germline V and J ends were trimmed by 6 bases and 0 bases, with 11 bases remaining between them. The CDR3 loop is CASSPGTHQETQYF. CDR3 DNA sequence: TGTGCCAGCAGTCCCGGCACACACCAAGAGACCCAGTACTTC.

The chain is built from TRBV20-1 and TRBJ2-3; D not certain. This CDR3 spans 14 amino acids. Per the germline V gene, CDR1 is DFQATT and CDR2 is SNEGSKA (reference sequence). With 0 bases removed from V and 2 bases from J, the gap between germline ends came to 9 bases. The CDR3 loop is CSAREGSNTDTQYF. CDR3 coding DNA: TGCAGTGCTAGAGAAGGGTCTAACACAGATACGCAGTATTTT.

A few counts support this clonotype. V gene TRBV5-4 combines with J gene TRBJ2-1; maybe TRBD2 (6 bases). Between the trimmed V and J ends, which lost 0 bases and 7 bases, there was a span of 11 bases. The CDR3 has 14 amino acids. Germline lookup yields CDR1 SGHNT and CDR2 YYREEE (reference sequence). CDR3 in amino acids: CASSLDGGRNEQFF. CDR3 in DNA: TGTGCCAGCAGCTTGGATGGGGGGAGGAATGAGCAGTTCTTC. The variable domain in full, with the rest retrieved from reference TRBV5-4 and TRBJ2-1, is ETGVTQSPTHLIKTRGQQVTLRCSSQSGHNTVSWYQQALGQGPQFIFQYYREEENGRGNFPPRFSGLQFPNYSSELNVNALELDDSALYLCASSLDGGRNEQFFGPGTRLTVL.

This clonotype occurred once. V usage is TRBV7-2 and J usage is TRBJ1-2, with D unresolved. This CDR3 is 15 amino acids long. The ends were cut back, 1 base at V and 0 bases at J, with 9 bases in the middle. Per the germline V gene, CDR1 is SGHTA and CDR2 is FQGNSA. As DNA, the CDR3 is TGTGCCAGCAGCTTAGACGGCAGACCTAACTATGGCTACACCTTC. Translating gives CASSLDGRPNYGYTF.

The chain employs TRBV5-4 and TRBJ2-1, with D unclear. V shed 4 bases and J shed 4 bases, with 9 bases lying between them. From germline, CDR1 is SGHNT and CDR2 YYREEE (reference sequence). The CDR3 consists of 13 residues. The CDR3 DNA reads as TGTGCCAGCAGCACGGTGGGGTACAATGAGCAGTTCTTC. Amino acids: CASSTVGYNEQFF.

The chain uses TRBV29-1 and TRBJ2-2; TRBD2 matches at 7 bases. J gave up 2 bases and V 4 bases, and 4 bases lay outside the gene matches. Germline V gene lookup returns CDR1 SQVTM and CDR2 ANQGSEA. This CDR3 contains 14 residues. The DNA for the CDR3 is TGCAGCGTTGTGGAGCGGGGCAACACCGGGGAGCTGTTTTTT. Protein: CSVVERGNTGELFF.

The chain uses TRBV5-1 and TRBJ2-7, with D possibly being TRBD2 (6 bases). Germline V gene sequence: CDR1 SGHRS, CDR2 YFSETQ. V was cut by 2 bases and J by 3 bases, with 12 bases left in between. The CDR3 extends over 14 amino acids. CDR3 in DNA: TGCGCCAGCAGCTTACCGGGAGCCAACTACGAGCAGTACTTC. It encodes CASSLPGANYEQYF.

A few counts support this clonotype. This sequence joins TRBV6-2 or TRBV6-3 and TRBJ2-2; perhaps TRBD2 as D (5 bases). CDR1 MNHEY and CDR2 SVGEGT come from the germline V gene. This CDR3 is 15 amino acids long. Trimming pared 1 base from V and 2 bases from J, leaving 8 bases between. CDR3 nucleotides: TGTGCCAGCAGTTACTTGAGGGTTAACACCGGGGAGCTGTTTTTT. It codes for CASSYLRVNTGELFF.